This T cell receptor beta chain comes out of a study of T cell responses to AZD1222 COVID-19 vaccine. This table comes from immunoSEQ multiplex PCR, and its TCRdb copy is limited to in-frame clones, with some not included. Here the sample spans 95,000 to 150,000 clones, over 80% being singletons. Germline V gene lookup returns CDR1 MNHNS and CDR2 SASEGT. The length of the CDR3 is 13 residues. V was pared by 3 bases and J by 0 bases, with 5 bases between. The clonotype was recovered from an adult in good health. The J gene is TRBJ2-5, the V gene TRBV6-1; D not resolved. Sequencing was performed on peripheral blood, taken on day 0 of AZD1222 vaccination. Here the CDR3 DNA reads TGTGCCAGCAGTGACAGTAACCAAGAGACCCAGTACTTC. As protein: CASSDSNQETQYF.